The 31 T cell receptor beta chains below come from one sample, sequenced in a study of control samples from healthy donors and cancer patients (dated by TCRdb to between 2020 and 2021). The library was produced with the immunoSEQ multiplex PCR assay. Entries here come from immuneACCESS through TCRdb and include only in-frame sequences with V and J called. Some clones fail to appear in such tables; in the studies checked, an unresolved V gene covers under half of the shortfall, and the cause of the remainder is unknown. This sample holds more than 85,000 clones; 83% were observed only once. The ten top clones hold roughly 13% of the sample. The sequencing sample was made of blood. Every receptor here comes from a woman in her 50s in good health.

The chain couples TRBV11-3 to TRBJ2-6; no clear D. CDR3 length equals 14 residues. The germline V and J ends were trimmed by 4 bases and 0 bases, with 4 bases remaining between them. Germline CDR1 SGHNT, CDR2 YENEEA. The CDR3 region is CASSSYSGANVLTF. DNA of the CDR3: TGTGCCAGCAGCTCCTACTCTGGGGCCAACGTCCTGACTTTC.

In its sample, this clone was seen once. The J gene is TRBJ2-2, the V gene TRBV7-3; 9 bases match TRBD2. The CDR3 consists of 15 residues. Germline loops: CDR1 SGHTA, CDR2 FQGTGA. The ends lost 0 bases at V and 6 bases at J; junction bases unmatched: 2. The CDR3 reads CASSLTQREAGELFF. CDR3 coding DNA: TGTGCCAGCAGCTTAACCCAGCGGGAGGCCGGGGAGCTGTTTTTT.

The V gene is TRBV7-9, the J gene TRBJ1-5; D not certain. V was trimmed by 1 base and J by 2 bases, leaving 0 bases between them. The CDR3 has 12 residues. Germline loops: CDR1 SEHNR, CDR2 FQNEAQ (reference sequence). CDR3 protein: CASSLGNQPQHF. The CDR3 DNA is TGTGCCAGCAGCTTAGGCAATCAGCCCCAGCATTTT.

This clone was observed a single time. The rearrangement joins TRBV5-1 to TRBJ1-1; D gene uncertain. Trimming left V 0 bases short and J 4 bases short, with 16 bases between. The CDR3 runs to 16 residues. The V gene's germline CDR1 is SGHRS and CDR2 YFSETQ. CDR3 nucleotides: TGCGCCAGCAGCTTGGAAGAGGGAGTGGGTACCACTGAAGCTTTCTTT. Its protein product is CASSLEEGVGTTEAFF.

V gene TRBV6-5 combines with J gene TRBJ1-6; 8 nucleotides match TRBD1. Trimming cost V 6 bases and J 7 bases; bases outside gene matches: 2. Germline assignment: CDR1 MNHEY and CDR2 SVGAGI. The CDR3 extends over 13 amino acids. The CDR3 DNA reads as TGTGCCAGCAGGGACAGGGAGAATTCACCCCTCCACTTT. Translated: CASRDRENSPLHF.

The chain carries TRBV5-4 and TRBJ1-1, with D possibly TRBD1 on 5 matching bases. The germline V and J ends were trimmed by 0 bases and 1 base, with 10 bases remaining between them. Germline assignment: CDR1 SGHNT and CDR2 YYREEE (reference sequence). The CDR3 spans 15 residues. The CDR3 DNA reads as TGTGCCAGCAGCTTGGTTGGTGGGGGGAACACTGAAGCTTTCTTT. This codes for CASSLVGGGNTEAFF.

This chain links TRBV18 with TRBJ2-5, with TRBD1 matching over 7 bases. Unmatched junction bases numbered 6, after V lost 3 bases and J lost 2 bases. Germline V lookup: CDR1 KGHSH, CDR2 LQKENI. This CDR3 contains 15 residues. The CDR3 region has the DNA TGTGCCAGCTCACCCTTTCGGGGACAGCAAGAGACCCAGTACTTC. Protein product: CASSPFRGQQETQYF.

The chain links TRBV30 to TRBJ1-2, with 7 bases identical to TRBD1. The junction had 5 bases not matched to a gene; V was cut back by 4 bases and J by 6 bases. The CDR3 has 12 amino acids. Per germline, CDR1 GTSNPN and CDR2 SVGIG (reference sequence). CDR3 sequence reads: CAWMAGTDGYTF. Here the CDR3 DNA reads TGTGCCTGGATGGCCGGGACAGATGGCTACACCTTC.

This clone appeared a few times. The chain carries TRBV7-2 and TRBJ1-5; 7 bases agree with TRBD1. With 9 bases clipped from V and 6 bases from J, the junction kept 5 bases outside the gene matches. The germline CDR1 and CDR2 sequences are SGHTA and FQGNSA. The CDR3 length is 12 residues. DNA for the CDR3: TGTGCCAGTGGACAGGCAGGTCAGCCCCAGCATTTT. Translating it yields CASGQAGQPQHF.

This chain links TRBV3-1 (or the pseudogene TRBV3-2) with TRBJ2-6; D remains ambiguous. V was cut by 4 bases and J by 0 bases, with 7 bases left in between. This CDR3 spans 15 amino acids. Per germline, CDR1 LGHDT and CDR2 YNNKEL (reference sequence). The CDR3 bases are TGTGCCAGCAGCCTGTTAGGCTCTGGGGCCAACGTCCTGACTTTC. Translation gives CASSLLGSGANVLTF.

V gene TRBV4-2 combines with J gene TRBJ2-7; tentatively, D is TRBD1 (6 bases). Deletions cut 0 bases from V and 1 base from J, with 13 bases between. Germline V CDR1 and CDR2: LGHNA, YNFKEQ. The CDR3 runs 16 residues. CDR3 loop: CASSQEGRTESYEQYF. As DNA, the CDR3 is TGTGCCAGCAGCCAAGAGGGTAGGACAGAGTCCTACGAGCAGTACTTC.

The rearrangement links TRBV7-8 to TRBJ1-5; possible D gene TRBD1, 5 bases. Germline V CDR1 and CDR2: SGHVS, FQNEAQ. The V end lost 0 bases, the J end lost 6 bases, and 12 bases lay between the germline ends. This CDR3 has 15 residues. DNA of the CDR3: TGTGCCAGCAGCTTAGCAGGGGAGAGGGCTCAGCCCCAGCATTTT. Protein: CASSLAGERAQPQHF.

The chain recombines TRBV6-2 or TRBV6-3 with TRBJ1-1; 8 bases map to TRBD1. This CDR3 has 12 residues. Trimming took 2 bases from V and 10 from J; bases not matched to a gene: 3. Germline lookup yields CDR1 MNHEY and CDR2 SVGEGT. The CDR3 nucleotides read TGTGCCAGCAGTTACCGGACAGGGAGAGCTTTCTTT. Residues: CASSYRTGRAFF.

The chain carries TRBV11-3 and TRBJ2-7, with D unclear. V lost 4 bases and J 4 bases, leaving 17 bases between the germline ends. The CDR3 extends over 15 amino acids. Germline V gene sequence: CDR1 SGHNT, CDR2 YENEEA. Here the CDR3 reads CASSSDQNPGYEQYF. Here the CDR3 DNA reads TGTGCCAGCAGCTCAGACCAAAACCCCGGGTACGAGCAGTACTTC.

The chain is built from TRBV5-1 and TRBJ1-2, with D possibly TRBD1 on 5 matching bases. V was clipped by 4 bases and J by 5 bases, with 18 bases between them. This CDR3 region has 15 residues. CDR1 is SGHRS, CDR2 YFSETQ, per germline. The CDR3 region is CASSLSGREMYGYTF. The CDR3 DNA reads as TGCGCCAGCAGCCTATCAGGGAGAGAAATGTATGGCTACACCTTC.

This clone was detected only once. The chain combines TRBV27 with TRBJ2-2; possible D gene TRBD2, 5 bases. V was pared by 4 bases and J by 5 bases, with 8 bases between. Per the germline V gene, CDR1 is MNHEY and CDR2 is SMNVEV (reference sequence). This CDR3 is 13 amino acids long. This chain's CDR3 is CASSYRGTGELFF. The CDR3, as DNA: TGTGCCAGCAGTTACCGGGGAACCGGGGAGCTGTTTTTT.

The genes are TRBV7-9 and TRBJ1-3; no firm D call. The CDR3 contains 14 residues. Trimming removed 0 bases from V and 1 base from J, with 4 bases in between. CDR1 and CDR2 from the germline V gene are SEHNR and FQNEAQ (reference sequence). The chain's CDR3 is CASSLANSGNTIYF. Here the CDR3 DNA reads TGTGCCAGCAGCTTAGCGAATTCTGGAAACACCATATATTTT.

This clone has at least ten counts. CDR3 sequence: CASSYDRADSPLHF. DNA of the CDR3: TGTGCCAGCAGTTACGACAGGGCGGATTCACCCCTCCACTTT. The chain joins TRBV25-1 to TRBJ1-6; 7 positions match TRBD1. The ends lost 5 bases at V and 8 bases at J; junction bases unmatched: 6. The CDR3 is made up of 14 amino acids. Germline lookup yields CDR1 MGHDK and CDR2 SYGVNS.

This chain connects TRBV6-2 or TRBV6-3 to TRBJ1-1, with 8 positions matching TRBD1. The junction had 5 bases not matched to a gene; V was cut back by 4 bases and J by 7 bases. CDR1 MNHEY and CDR2 SVGEGT come from the germline V gene. The CDR3 covers 13 residues. The CDR3 reads CASSFPGGVEAFF. The CDR3 DNA follows: TGTGCCAGCAGTTTTCCAGGGGGCGTTGAAGCTTTCTTT.

V gene TRBV7-2 combines with J gene TRBJ1-2; D is uncertain. Germline V gives CDR1 SGHTA, CDR2 FQGNSA. With 3 bases removed from V and 0 bases from J, the gap between germline ends came to 2 bases. The CDR3 loop spans 12 amino acids. In nucleotides, the CDR3 is TGTGCCAGCAGCTTTACTAACTATGGCTACACCTTC. Its translation is CASSFTNYGYTF. Full variable domain (rest looked up from reference TRBV7-2 and TRBJ1-2): GAGVSQSPSNKVTEKGKDVELRCDPISGHTALYWYRQSLGQGLEFLIYFQGNSAPDKSGLPSDRFSAERTGGSVSTLTIQRTQQEDSAVYLCASSFTNYGYTFGSGTRLTVV.

This clone has a single count. At one end the junction does not follow the germline gene, possibly because of a read error. The genes are TRBV7-7 and TRBJ2-3; the match to TRBD2 covers 14 bases. Germline V gene lookup returns CDR1 SSHAT and CDR2 FNYEAQ (reference sequence). The CDR3 has 18 amino acids. For the CDR3, the DNA is TGTGCTAGCAGTACAAGACTAGCGGGGGGGTTGGGCACAGATACGCAGTATTTT. This gives the protein CASSTRLAGGLGTDTQYF.

Regarding this clone: The sample has other DNA sequences that encode this CDR3 too. The CDR3 nucleotides read TGCGCCAGCAGCCAAGAAGCATCAGCCTTCTATGGCTACACCTTC. As protein: CASSQEASAFYGYTF. V gene TRBV4-3 combines with J gene TRBJ1-2; D gene ambiguous. The germline gives CDR1 LGHNA, CDR2 YSLEER. The CDR3 loop spans 15 amino acids. The ends were cut back, 0 bases at V and 4 bases at J, with 12 bases in the middle.

The V and J genes are TRBV5-6 and TRBJ1-2; D is unclear. Trimming removed 0 bases at V and 5 bases at J, with 11 bases between. Germline CDR1 reads SGHDT; CDR2 reads YYEEEE. The CDR3 sequence is 14 residues long. The CDR3 loop is CASSLGGIRYGYTF. In DNA, the CDR3 is TGTGCCAGCAGCTTGGGCGGGATAAGATATGGCTACACCTTC.

The J gene is TRBJ2-7, the V gene TRBV2; 9 bases are shared with TRBD1. There are 13 residues in the CDR3. Looked up from germline, CDR1 is SNHLY and CDR2 is FYNNEI. V dropped 4 bases and J dropped 6; count of bases not matched to a gene: 4. The chain's CDR3 is CASSVDRGTEQYF. In nucleotides, the CDR3 is TGTGCCAGCAGTGTGGACAGGGGAACCGAGCAGTACTTC.

V gene TRBV24-1 combines with J gene TRBJ2-7; no clear D. The CDR3 totals 11 residues. The V end was cut by 3 bases, the J end by 5 bases, with 4 bases between. Germline V gene sequence: CDR1 KGHDR, CDR2 SFDVKD. CDR3 region: CATSDMNEQYF. In nucleotides, the CDR3 is TGTGCCACCAGTGATATGAACGAGCAGTACTTC.

A single count supports this clone. V usage is TRBV24-1 and J usage is TRBJ2-5; possible D gene TRBD1, 6 bases. The CDR3 sequence is 14 residues long. The germline CDR1 and CDR2 sequences are KGHDR and SFDVKD. The ends were cut back, 3 bases at V and 1 base at J, with 8 bases in the middle. Here the CDR3 DNA reads TGTGCCACCAGTGATCCGACAGGCCAAGAGACCCAGTACTTC. Its protein is CATSDPTGQETQYF.

This chain links TRBV7-9 with TRBJ1-1, with 7 bases lining up with TRBD1. Trimming cost V 5 bases and J 2 bases; bases outside gene matches: 5. The CDR3 consists of 14 residues. CDR1 SEHNR and CDR2 FQNEAQ come from the germline V gene (reference sequence). This CDR3 reads CASSLGTVNTEAFF. CDR3 DNA: TGTGCCAGCAGCCTTGGGACAGTCAACACTGAAGCTTTCTTT.

The genes are TRBV7-2 and TRBJ2-7; 8 bases align to TRBD2. This CDR3 has 15 amino acids. CDR1 and CDR2 from the germline V gene are SGHTA and FQGNSA. V lost 5 bases, J lost 2 bases, and 8 bases stayed unmatched. The CDR3 protein is CASSTTSGSPYEQYF. The CDR3 DNA reads TGTGCCAGCAGCACGACAAGCGGGAGTCCCTACGAGCAGTACTTC.

The rearrangement links TRBV3-1 (or the pseudogene TRBV3-2) to TRBJ1-5, with 7 bases aligning to TRBD1. Germline-derived CDR1 and CDR2 are LGHDT and YNNKEL (reference sequence). This CDR3 spans 14 amino acids. V lost 3 bases and J lost 7; bases outside the gene matches: 6. The CDR3 DNA reads TGTGCCAGCAGCCAGAACAGGGGCGGGCAGCCCCAGCATTTT. It encodes CASSQNRGGQPQHF.

The chain has TRBV4-1 and TRBJ1-2; D may be TRBD1 (5 bases). CDR1 MGHRA and CDR2 YSYEKL come from the germline V gene. V lost 3 bases, J lost 7 bases, and 9 bases lay in between. The CDR3 contains 12 residues. DNA for the CDR3: TGCGCCAGCAGCCACGGGACGGTTGGCTACACCTTC. Protein sequence: CASSHGTVGYTF.

The chain joins TRBV11-3 to TRBJ2-5, with 8 bases fitting TRBD1. Germline-derived CDR1 and CDR2 are SGHNT and YENEEA. Trimming at V came to 5 bases and at J to 7 bases, leaving 9 bases not matched to a gene. The CDR3 totals 14 residues. The CDR3 DNA follows: TGTGCCAGCAGCCAGACAGGGGTAATCGGGACCCAGTACTTC. Amino acids: CASSQTGVIGTQYF.